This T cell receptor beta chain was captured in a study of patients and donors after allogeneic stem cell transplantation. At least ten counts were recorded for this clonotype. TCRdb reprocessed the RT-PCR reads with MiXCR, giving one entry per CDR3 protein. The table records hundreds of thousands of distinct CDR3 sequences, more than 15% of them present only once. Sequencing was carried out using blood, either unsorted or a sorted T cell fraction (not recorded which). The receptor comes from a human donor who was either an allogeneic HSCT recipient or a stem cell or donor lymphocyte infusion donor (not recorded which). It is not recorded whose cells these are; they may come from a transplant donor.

The CDR3 DNA is TGTGCCAGCAGATCGGGACAGGGCCTAAGCTACGAGCAGTACTTC. Translating it yields CASRSGQGLSYEQYF. The chain has TRBV12-3 or TRBV12-4 and TRBJ2-7, with TRBD1 identical over 9 bases. The CDR3 is 15 residues long. V gave up 6 bases and J gave up 3 bases; unmatched junction bases: 9.